This T cell receptor beta chain is drawn from a study of blood T cell repertoires in COVID-19. The wider study: From the United States, Italy and Spain came samples of acute and convalescent COVID-19.

CDR3 length: 15 amino acids. From germline, CDR1 is SGHRS and CDR2 YFSETQ. V dropped 0 bases and J dropped 1 base, with 8 bases sitting between them. Some clones are missing from TCRdb's copy, which holds only in-frame ones; the method was immunoSEQ multiplex PCR. Of under 200,000 clones in the sample, approximately 86% were seen once. The J gene is TRBJ1-5, the V gene TRBV5-1; D is uncertain. The sequenced material came from peripheral blood. The TCR originated in a man aged 55 to 70 who had recovered from COVID-19. The CDR3 DNA follows: TGCGCCAGCAGCTTGGACGGTTCCAGCAATCAGCCCCAGCATTTT. This codes for CASSLDGSSNQPQHF.